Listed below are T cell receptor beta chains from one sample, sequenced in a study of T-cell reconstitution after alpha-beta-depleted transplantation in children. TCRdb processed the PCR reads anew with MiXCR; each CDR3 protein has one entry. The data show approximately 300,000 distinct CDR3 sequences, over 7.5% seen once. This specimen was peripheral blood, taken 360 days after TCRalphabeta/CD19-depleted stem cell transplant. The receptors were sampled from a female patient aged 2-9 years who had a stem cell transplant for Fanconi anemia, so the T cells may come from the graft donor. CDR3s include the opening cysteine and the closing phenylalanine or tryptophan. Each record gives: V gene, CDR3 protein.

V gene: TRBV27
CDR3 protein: CASSSTGFINTEAFF

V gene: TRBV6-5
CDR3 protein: CASTRGHEQYF

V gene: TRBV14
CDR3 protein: CASSRRTGADNEQFF

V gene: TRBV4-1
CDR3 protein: CASSQFAGGLPNNEQFF

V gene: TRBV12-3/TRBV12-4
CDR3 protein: CASRSLGGEQYF

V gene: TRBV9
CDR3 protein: CAGGQGDPSNQPQHF

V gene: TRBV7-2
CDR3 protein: CASSLTGGSSGANVLTF

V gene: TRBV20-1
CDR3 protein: CSARDRGQYSNQPQHF

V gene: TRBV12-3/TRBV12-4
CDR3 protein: CASSDFINEQFF

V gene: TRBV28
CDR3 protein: CASSLRTPGGETQYF

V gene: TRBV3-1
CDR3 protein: CASSHSLINSPLHF

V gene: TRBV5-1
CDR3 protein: CASSLASEQYF

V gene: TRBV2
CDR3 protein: CASTRGLNQPQHF

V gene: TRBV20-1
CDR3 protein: CSARGLGTDTQYF

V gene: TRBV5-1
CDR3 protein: CASSETGPNYGYTF

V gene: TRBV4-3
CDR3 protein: CASSQDLGTSGGAEDTQYF

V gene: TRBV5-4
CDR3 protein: CASRVSGAETQYF

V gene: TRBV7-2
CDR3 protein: CASSLGGGRGPDTQYF

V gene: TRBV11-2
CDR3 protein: CASRVNAGINEKLFF

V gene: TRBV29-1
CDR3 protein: CSADGGTEAFF

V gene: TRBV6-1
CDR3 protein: CASSRTLTGGVTGELFF

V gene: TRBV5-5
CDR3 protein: CASSLEVGAPGNQPQHF

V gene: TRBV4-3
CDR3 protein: CASSQGSGQGVETQYF

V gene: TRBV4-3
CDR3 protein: CASSQMLGLTNYGYTF

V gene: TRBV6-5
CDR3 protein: CASRAGDTIPYEQYF

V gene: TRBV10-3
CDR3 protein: CAISKQGASQETQYF

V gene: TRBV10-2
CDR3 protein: CASWGEKLFF

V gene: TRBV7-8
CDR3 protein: CASSLVAGLHTDTQYF

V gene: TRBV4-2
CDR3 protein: CASSLLPVASSGGAGNTGELFF